A single sample gave rise to the 5 T cell receptor beta chains below, sequenced in a study of shared clonotypes between healthy human individuals. Produced via immunoSEQ multiplex PCR; TCRdb's table is partial and in-frame only. The repertoire includes about 680,000 clones, about two thirds of them detected once, and roughly 1.8% sits in the top ten. Sequenced: memory CD4+ T cells sorted from blood. Subset defined: CD45RA-negative fraction. The origin of the receptors is a woman younger than 45 in good health.

Only a few counts were recorded for this clone. The chain has TRBV6-6 and TRBJ2-1, with a possible D match to TRBD2 (5 bases). Germline V lookup: CDR1 MNHNY, CDR2 SVGAGI (reference sequence). V shed 8 bases and J shed 6 bases, with 11 bases lying between them. The CDR3 is made up of 12 amino acids. This chain's CDR3 is CASGASTNEQFF. CDR3 coding DNA: TGTGCCAGCGGAGCTAGCACCAATGAGCAGTTCTTC.

The chain has TRBV2 and TRBJ1-2; perhaps TRBD1 as D (6 bases). This CDR3 spans 18 amino acids. The ends were cut back, 7 bases at V and 0 bases at J, with 24 bases in the middle. Germline CDR1 reads SNHLY; CDR2 reads FYNNEI. CDR3 sequence reads: CASTEFSGIQGSNYGYTF. In DNA form, the CDR3 reads TGTGCCAGCACTGAGTTCTCTGGTATTCAGGGGTCTAACTATGGCTACACCTTC.

V usage is TRBV28 and J usage is TRBJ2-5; 9 positions agree with TRBD1. The CDR3 runs 18 residues. V lost 3 bases and J lost 1; bases outside the gene matches: 12. From germline, CDR1 is MDHEN and CDR2 SYDVKM. The CDR3 reads CASSFRRLPGQGQETQYF. The CDR3 coding sequence is TGTGCCAGCAGTTTTCGGCGCCTACCGGGACAGGGCCAAGAGACCCAGTACTTC.

Only one count was recorded for this clone. The chain combines TRBV15 with TRBJ1-1; weak D call: TRBD1 (6 bases). The V and J ends lost 0 bases and 1 base respectively, with 21 bases between them. CDR1 LNHNV and CDR2 YYDKDF come from the germline V gene (reference sequence). The CDR3 length is 19 residues. CDR3 nucleotide sequence: TGTGCCACCAGCAGAGATCTGAAGGGACAACAAGGATGGAACACTGAAGCTTTCTTT. Translation gives CATSRDLKGQQGWNTEAFF.

V and J are TRBV6-4 and TRBJ2-7; 7 bases align to TRBD1. V trimming: 4 bases; J trimming: 2 bases; junction bases outside the gene matches: 11. Germline V gene data show CDR1 as MRHNA and CDR2 as SNTAGT. The CDR3 extends over 16 amino acids. CDR3 region: CASSALDRATTYEQYF. The DNA for the CDR3 is TGTGCCAGCAGTGCCCTCGACAGGGCTACGACCTACGAGCAGTACTTC.